This section outlines one TCR beta chain sequence together with its context. These data come from a study of blood T cell repertoires in COVID-19. Profiled with immunoSEQ multiplex PCR; TCRdb holds only in-frame clones, not every one. The sample includes some 220,000 clones, approximately 90% of them seen just once. V lost 3 bases and J lost 3, with 17 bases in between. The CDR3 is 16 amino acids. The germline CDR1 and CDR2 sequences are MGHDK and SYGVNS. The origin of this receptor is a woman aged 18-29 years who had recovered from COVID-19. The chain has TRBV25-1 and TRBJ2-5; weak D call: TRBD1 (6 bases). The sequenced sample consisted of peripheral blood. The CDR3 protein is CASSDQARGREETQYF. The CDR3 bases are TGTGCCAGCAGTGATCAAGCCAGGGGAAGGGAAGAGACCCAGTACTTC. Looking up the rest from reference TRBV25-1 and TRBJ2-5 gives the full variable domain: EADIYQTPRYLVIGTGKKITLECSQTMGHDKMYWYQQDPGMELHLIHYSYGVNSTEKGDLSSESTVSRIRTEHFPLTLESARPSHTSQYLCASSDQARGREETQYFGPGTRLLVL.